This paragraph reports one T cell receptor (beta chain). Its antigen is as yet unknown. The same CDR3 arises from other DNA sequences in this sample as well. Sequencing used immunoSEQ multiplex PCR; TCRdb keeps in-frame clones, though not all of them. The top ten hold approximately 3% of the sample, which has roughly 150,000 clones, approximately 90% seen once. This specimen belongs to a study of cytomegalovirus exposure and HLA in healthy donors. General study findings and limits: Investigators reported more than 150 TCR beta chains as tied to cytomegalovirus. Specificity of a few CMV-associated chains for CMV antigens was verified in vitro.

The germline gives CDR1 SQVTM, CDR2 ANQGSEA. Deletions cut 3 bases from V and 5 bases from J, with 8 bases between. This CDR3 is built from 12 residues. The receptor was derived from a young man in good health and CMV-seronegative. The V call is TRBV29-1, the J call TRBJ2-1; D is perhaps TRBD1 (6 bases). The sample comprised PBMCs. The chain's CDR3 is CSVERTDNEQFF. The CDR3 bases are TGCAGCGTTGAGCGGACAGACAATGAGCAGTTCTTC.